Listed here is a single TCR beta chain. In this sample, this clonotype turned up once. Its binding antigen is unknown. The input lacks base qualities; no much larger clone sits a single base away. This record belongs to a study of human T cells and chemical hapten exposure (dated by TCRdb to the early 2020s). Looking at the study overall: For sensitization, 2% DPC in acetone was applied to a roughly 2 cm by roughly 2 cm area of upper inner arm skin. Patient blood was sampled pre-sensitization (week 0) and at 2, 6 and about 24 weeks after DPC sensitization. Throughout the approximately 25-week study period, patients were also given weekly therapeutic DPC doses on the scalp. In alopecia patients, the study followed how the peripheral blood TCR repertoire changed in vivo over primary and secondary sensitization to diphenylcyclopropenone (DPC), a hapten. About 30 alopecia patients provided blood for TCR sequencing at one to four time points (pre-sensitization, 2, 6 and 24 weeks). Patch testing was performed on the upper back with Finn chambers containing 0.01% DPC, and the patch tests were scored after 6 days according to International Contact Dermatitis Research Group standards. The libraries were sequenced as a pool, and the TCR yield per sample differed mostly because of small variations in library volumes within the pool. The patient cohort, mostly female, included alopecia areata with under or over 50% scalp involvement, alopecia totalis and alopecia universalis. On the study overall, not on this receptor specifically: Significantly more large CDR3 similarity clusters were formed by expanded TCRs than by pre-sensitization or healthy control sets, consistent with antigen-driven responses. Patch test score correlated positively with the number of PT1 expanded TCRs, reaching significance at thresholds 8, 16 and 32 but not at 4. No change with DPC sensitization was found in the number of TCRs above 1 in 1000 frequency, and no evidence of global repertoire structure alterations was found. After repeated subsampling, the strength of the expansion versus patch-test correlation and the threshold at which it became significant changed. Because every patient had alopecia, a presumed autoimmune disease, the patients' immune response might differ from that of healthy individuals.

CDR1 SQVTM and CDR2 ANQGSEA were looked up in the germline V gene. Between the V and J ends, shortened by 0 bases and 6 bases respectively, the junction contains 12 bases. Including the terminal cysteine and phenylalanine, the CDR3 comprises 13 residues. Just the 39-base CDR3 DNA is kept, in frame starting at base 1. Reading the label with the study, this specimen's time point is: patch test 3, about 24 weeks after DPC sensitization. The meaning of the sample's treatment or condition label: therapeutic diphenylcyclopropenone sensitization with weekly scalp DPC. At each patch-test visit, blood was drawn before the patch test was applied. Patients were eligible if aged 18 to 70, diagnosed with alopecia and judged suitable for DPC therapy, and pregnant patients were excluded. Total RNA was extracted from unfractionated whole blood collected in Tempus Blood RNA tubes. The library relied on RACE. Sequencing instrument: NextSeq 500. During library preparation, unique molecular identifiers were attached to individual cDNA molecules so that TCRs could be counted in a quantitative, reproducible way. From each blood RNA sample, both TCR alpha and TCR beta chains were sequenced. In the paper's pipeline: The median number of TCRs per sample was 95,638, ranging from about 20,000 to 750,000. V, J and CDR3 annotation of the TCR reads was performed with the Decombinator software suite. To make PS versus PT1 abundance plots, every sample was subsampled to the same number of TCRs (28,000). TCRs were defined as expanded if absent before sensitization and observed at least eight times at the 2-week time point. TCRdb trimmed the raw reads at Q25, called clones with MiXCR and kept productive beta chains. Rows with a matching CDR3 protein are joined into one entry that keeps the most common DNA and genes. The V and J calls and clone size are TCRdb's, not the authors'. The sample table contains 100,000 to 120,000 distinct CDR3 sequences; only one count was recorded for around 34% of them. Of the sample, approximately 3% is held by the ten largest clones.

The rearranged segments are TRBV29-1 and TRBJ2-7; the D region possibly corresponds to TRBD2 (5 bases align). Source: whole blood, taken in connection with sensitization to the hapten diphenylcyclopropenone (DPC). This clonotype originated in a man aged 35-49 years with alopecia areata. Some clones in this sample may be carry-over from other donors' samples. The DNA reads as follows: TGCAGCGTTGAAGATCTCGGTCGGGGCGAGCAGTACTTC. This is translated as CSVEDLGRGEQYF.